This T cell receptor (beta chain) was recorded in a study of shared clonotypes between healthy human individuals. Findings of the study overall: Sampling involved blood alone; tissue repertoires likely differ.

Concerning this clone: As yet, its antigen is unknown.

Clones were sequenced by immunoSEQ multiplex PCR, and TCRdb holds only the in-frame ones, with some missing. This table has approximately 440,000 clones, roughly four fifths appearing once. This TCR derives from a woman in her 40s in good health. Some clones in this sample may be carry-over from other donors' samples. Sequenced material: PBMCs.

The CDR3 nucleotides read TGTGCCATCAGTGAAGGGCTAGCAACTGAGACCCAGTACTTC. Its protein product is CAISEGLATETQYF. This rearrangement joins TRBV10-3 to TRBJ2-5; a possible D gene is TRBD2 (5 bases). The CDR3 runs to 14 residues. Deletions cut 3 bases from V and 5 bases from J, with 13 bases between. Germline V CDR1 and CDR2: ENHRY, SYGVKD.